One sample yielded the 22 T cell receptor beta chains listed below, sequenced in a study of T cell responses to AZD1222 COVID-19 vaccine (dated by TCRdb to the early 2020s). The sample's time point label, in plain terms: baseline before first vaccination. In the paper's terms, the treatment or condition label means: meningococcal conjugate vaccine given as trial control. Receptor libraries were prepared by the immunoSEQ multiplex PCR assay. Held by TCRdb, this immuneACCESS table contains in-frame sequences only and omits some clones. Under half of the omission traces to an unresolved V gene where checked; the cause of the rest is unknown. The sample profile shows some 99,000 clones; over 75% of them were found once. Roughly 13% of the sample goes to the ten largest clones. The material sequenced was peripheral blood, taken on day 0 of MenACWY control vaccination. These receptors came from an adult in good health.

This clone occurred once. The sample carries other DNA sequences with the same CDR3. The chain is built from TRBV28 and TRBJ1-6, with D possibly being TRBD1 (5 bases). This CDR3 contains 16 residues. Germline CDR1 and CDR2: MDHEN and SYDVKM. V was pared by 5 bases and J by 9 bases, with 20 bases between. The CDR3 DNA reads TGTGCCAGCAGTCTAACTACAGGTCGGGGCGGTTCACCCCTCCACTTT. Encoded protein: CASSLTTGRGGSPLHF.

The chain carries TRBV11-3 and TRBJ2-1; perhaps TRBD2 as D (6 bases). The CDR3 length is 15 residues. V lost 4 bases to trimming and J lost 0 bases, with 10 bases between them. Germline V gives CDR1 SGHNT, CDR2 YENEEA. The CDR3 sequence: CASSSGLLSYNEQFF. The DNA for the CDR3 is TGTGCCAGCAGCTCGGGACTGCTCTCCTACAATGAGCAGTTCTTC.

The chain links TRBV12-3 or TRBV12-4 to TRBJ2-5, with D possibly matching TRBD2 (5 bases). This CDR3 contains 13 residues. V lost 3 bases, J lost 5 bases, and 10 bases lay in between. The CDR3 DNA is TGTGCCAGCAGTTTTGGACGGAGGGAGACCCAGTACTTC. Amino acid sequence: CASSFGRRETQYF.

This rearrangement joins TRBV7-8 to TRBJ1-2, with TRBD1 matching over 7 bases. In germline, CDR1 is SGHVS, CDR2 FQNEAQ. V lost 1 base and J lost 5; bases outside the gene matches: 7. The CDR3 loop spans 15 amino acids. The CDR3 DNA sequence: TGTGCCAGCAGCTTAGGAGGGGGCAGCCTATATGGCTACACCTTC. The encoded protein is CASSLGGGSLYGYTF.

J is TRBJ2-3 and V is TRBV7-2; D is uncertain. V was trimmed by 5 bases and J by 1 base, leaving 7 bases between them. Looked up from germline, CDR1 is SGHTA and CDR2 is FQGNSA. This CDR3 has 13 amino acids. CDR3 sequence reads: CASSRWGTDTQYF. The CDR3 nucleotides read TGTGCCAGCAGCCGGTGGGGCACAGATACGCAGTATTTT.

The chain is built from TRBV5-4 and TRBJ1-1; maybe TRBD1 (5 bases). The CDR3 covers 12 residues. V lost 3 bases to trimming and J lost 8 bases, with 11 bases between them. CDR1 and CDR2 (germline): SGHNT, YYREEE (reference sequence). CDR3 protein: CASSWVGGEAFF. The CDR3 nucleotides read TGTGCCAGCAGCTGGGTTGGGGGGGAAGCTTTCTTT.

This rearrangement joins TRBV28 to TRBJ1-2; 7 positions match TRBD1. V lost 5 bases, J lost 13 bases, and 4 bases stayed unmatched. CDR1 is MDHEN and CDR2 is SYDVKM in the germline V gene. This CDR3 region has 10 residues. CDR3 in DNA: TGTGCCAGCAGTACCACAGGGGTCACCTTC. This encodes CASSTTGVTF.

This chain connects TRBV5-4 to TRBJ2-1; possibly TRBD2 for D (5 bases). CDR1 is SGHNT and CDR2 is YYREEE in the germline V gene (reference sequence). The CDR3 runs to 12 residues. Trimming left V 1 base short and J 9 bases short, with 8 bases between. CDR3 sequence reads: CASSLTSTEQFF. The CDR3 nucleotides are TGTGCCAGCAGCTTGACTAGTACTGAGCAGTTCTTC.

CDR3: CASSIGGRDTEAFF. The CDR3 DNA is TGTGCCAGTAGTATAGGGGGCAGGGACACTGAAGCTTTCTTT. V gene TRBV19 combines with J gene TRBJ1-1, with D perhaps TRBD1 (5 bases). The CDR3 has 14 amino acids. Germline V gene lookup returns CDR1 LNHDA and CDR2 SQIVND (reference sequence). Trimming took 1 base from V and 3 from J, leaving 9 bases between them.

The chain recombines TRBV30 with TRBJ1-6; D not resolved. This CDR3 comprises 12 residues. V gave up 2 bases and J gave up 7 bases, with 6 bases separating them. Germline values: CDR1 GTSNPN, CDR2 SVGIG (reference sequence). CDR3 residues: CAWSLTNSPLHF. In DNA, the CDR3 is TGTGCCTGGAGTTTAACAAATTCACCCCTCCACTTT.

The chain has TRBV3-1 (or the pseudogene TRBV3-2) and TRBJ2-2, with D perhaps TRBD1 (6 bases). Germline V gives CDR1 LGHDT, CDR2 YNNKEL (reference sequence). Trimming pared 4 bases from V and 6 bases from J, leaving 12 bases between. The CDR3 has 14 amino acids. The CDR3 protein is CASSPSEGAGELFF. As DNA, the CDR3 is TGTGCCAGCAGCCCGAGCGAGGGGGCCGGGGAGCTGTTTTTT.

This chain connects TRBV27 to TRBJ1-2, with D tentatively TRBD1 (6 bases). This CDR3 comprises 16 residues. Per germline, CDR1 MNHEY and CDR2 SMNVEV (reference sequence). Trimming pared 1 base from V and 4 bases from J, leaving 16 bases between. The CDR3 DNA follows: TGTGCCAGCAGTTTATGGGGGGGCAGGGAGGGCTATGGCTACACCTTC. Translated, it gives CASSLWGGREGYGYTF.

The chain couples TRBV11-3 to TRBJ2-7; D unclear. The CDR3 totals 12 residues. V gave up 10 bases and J gave up 3 bases, with 13 bases separating them. Per the germline V gene, CDR1 is SGHNT and CDR2 is YENEEA. CDR3 sequence reads: CAIYGTGYEQYF. The DNA of the CDR3 is TGTGCCATCTATGGCACTGGCTACGAGCAGTACTTC.

The chain couples TRBV20-1 to TRBJ1-5; D uncertain. This CDR3 has 14 amino acids. V lost 3 bases to trimming and J lost 0 bases, with 9 bases between them. Germline V CDR1 and CDR2: DFQATT, SNEGSKA (reference sequence). In nucleotides, the CDR3 is TGCAGTGCTAGTCAGAGTATTAGCAATCAGCCCCAGCATTTT. This gives the protein CSASQSISNQPQHF.

This rearrangement joins TRBV9 to TRBJ1-5; possibly TRBD1 for D (5 bases). V was pared by 0 bases and J by 0 bases, with 10 bases between. The V gene's germline CDR1 is SGDLS and CDR2 YYNGEE. CDR3 length: 16 residues. For the CDR3, the DNA is TGTGCCAGCAGCGTAGGCGGGGGGAATAGCAATCAGCCCCAGCATTTT. Translation: CASSVGGGNSNQPQHF.

The chain combines TRBV19 with TRBJ2-1; TRBD2 matches at 10 bases. The J segment lost 5 bases and the V segment lost 7 bases, leaving 5 bases of the junction unmatched. In germline, CDR1 is LNHDA, CDR2 SQIVND (reference sequence). This CDR3 spans 14 amino acids. CDR3 sequence reads: CASISGLANNEQFF. CDR3 in DNA: TGTGCCAGTATCTCGGGACTAGCGAACAATGAGCAGTTCTTC. Combining the CDR3 with reference TRBV19 and TRBJ2-1 gives the whole variable domain DGGITQSPKYLFRKEGQNVTLSCEQNLNHDAMYWYRQDPGQGLRLIYYSQIVNDFQKGDIAEGYSVSREKKESFPLTVTSAQKNPTAFYLCASISGLANNEQFFGPGTRLTVL.

The chain carries TRBV3-1 (or the pseudogene TRBV3-2) and TRBJ1-1; unclear D gene. The germline gives CDR1 LGHDT, CDR2 YNNKEL (reference sequence). Trimming stripped 3 bases from V and 4 bases from J, with 6 bases between. The CDR3 totals 12 residues. The CDR3 DNA reads TGTGCCAGCAGCCAGGGTGGCACTGAAGCTTTCTTT. Protein: CASSQGGTEAFF.

This rearrangement joins TRBV7-2 to TRBJ2-5; possibly TRBD1 for D (5 bases). Per germline, CDR1 SGHTA and CDR2 FQGNSA. The CDR3 consists of 15 residues. The ends were cut back, 4 bases at V and 4 bases at J, with 16 bases in the middle. The CDR3 sequence is CASSSGPQGPETQYF. CDR3 nucleotide sequence: TGTGCCAGCAGCTCCGGGCCCCAGGGCCCAGAGACCCAGTACTTC.

Only a few counts were recorded for this clone. The J gene is TRBJ1-5, the V gene TRBV30; D is possibly TRBD1 (5 bases). CDR3 size: 15 residues. Germline loops: CDR1 GTSNPN, CDR2 SVGIG (reference sequence). V lost 2 bases to trimming and J lost 3 bases, with 14 bases between them. The CDR3 DNA is TGTGCCTGGAGTTTCGCAGGGACCGACAATCAGCCCCAGCATTTT. This translates into CAWSFAGTDNQPQHF.

The CDR3 region has the DNA TGTGCCAGCAGCCAAGATAGGACAGCAACTAATGAAAAACTGTTTTTT. Translated, it gives CASSQDRTATNEKLFF. J is TRBJ1-4 and V is TRBV3-1 (or the pseudogene TRBV3-2); D possibly corresponds to TRBD1 (6 bases). There are 16 residues in the CDR3. Trimming pared 0 bases from V and 0 bases from J, leaving 8 bases between. Germline V gives CDR1 LGHDT, CDR2 YNNKEL (reference sequence).

The chain carries TRBV7-6 and TRBJ2-3, with D maybe TRBD2 (6 bases). This CDR3 is 18 amino acids long. V lost 0 bases and J 4 bases, leaving 20 bases between the germline ends. CDR1 is SGHVS, CDR2 FNYEAQ, per germline. CDR3: CASSLAGGGRLRADTQYF. The CDR3 nucleotides are TGTGCCAGCAGCTTAGCGGGGGGAGGCAGGCTGCGCGCAGATACGCAGTATTTT.

The chain combines TRBV12-2 with TRBJ1-5. TRBV12-2 is a pseudogene. This CDR3 spans 14 amino acids. As DNA, the CDR3 is TGTGCAAGTCGCACCCGGGCCCGCAATCAGCCCCAGCATTTT. Amino acid sequence: CASRTRARNQPQHF.